These 25 T cell receptor beta chains share one sample of origin, sequenced in a study of cytomegalovirus exposure and HLA in healthy donors. TCRdb's copy holds only in-frame clones and misses some; the assay was immunoSEQ multiplex PCR. The table lists about 98,000 clones, over 75% of them singletons. Sequencing was done on a sample of PBMCs. The source of these receptors is a man between 18 and 29 years old in good health and CMV-seropositive.

This chain uses TRBV5-1 with TRBJ2-5; 8 positions match TRBD2. CDR1 is SGHRS and CDR2 is YFSETQ in the germline V gene. This CDR3 has 14 residues. V was pared by 6 bases and J by 5 bases, with 9 bases of the junction left unmatched. The CDR3 nucleotides read TGCGCCAGCACCCGGGAGGGGCGATCGGAGACCCAGTACTTC. Encoded protein: CASTREGRSETQYF.

V usage is TRBV19 and J usage is TRBJ2-7; 7 nucleotides agree with TRBD2. V lost 3 bases, J lost 6 bases, and 8 bases stayed unmatched. This CDR3 has 14 residues. Germline V gene lookup returns CDR1 LNHDA and CDR2 SQIVND (reference sequence). The CDR3 region has the DNA TGTGCCAGTAGTATTGGGCAGGGAGGGATCGAGCAGTACTTC. Its protein product is CASSIGQGGIEQYF.

The chain combines TRBV7-9 with TRBJ1-4, with 7 bases fitting TRBD1. This CDR3 is 15 amino acids long. The V gene end was trimmed by 4 bases and the J gene end by 4 bases; junction bases not matched to a gene: 6. The germline CDR1 and CDR2 sequences are SEHNR and FQNEAQ (reference sequence). DNA for the CDR3: TGTGCCAGCAGCTCCGGGACAGACTTTAATGAAAAACTGTTTTTT. Its translation is CASSSGTDFNEKLFF.

This clone was seen more than once but under ten times. The chain is built from TRBV7-2 and TRBJ1-5, with 7 bases identical to TRBD1. CDR3 length: 14 residues. Germline CDR1 and CDR2: SGHTA and FQGNSA. Unmatched junction bases numbered 5, after V lost 5 bases and J lost 4 bases. The CDR3 DNA reads as TGTGCCAGCAGCCCGGGACAGATAAATCAGCCCCAGCATTTT. This translates into CASSPGQINQPQHF. Full variable domain (rest looked up from reference TRBV7-2 and TRBJ1-5): GAGVSQSPSNKVTEKGKDVELRCDPISGHTALYWYRQSLGQGLEFLIYFQGNSAPDKSGLPSDRFSAERTGGSVSTLTIQRTQQEDSAVYLCASSPGQINQPQHFGDGTRLSIL.

The gene calls are TRBV5-1 and TRBJ2-7; D remains ambiguous. Germline CDR1 reads SGHRS; CDR2 reads YFSETQ. Trimming removed 0 bases from V and 3 bases from J, with 19 bases in between. This CDR3 spans 17 amino acids. The CDR3 loop reads CASSLGPLVVRIYEQYF. CDR3 DNA sequence: TGCGCCAGCAGCTTGGGGCCCCTGGTCGTCAGGATCTACGAGCAGTACTTC.

This rearrangement joins TRBV6-4 to TRBJ2-3, with 10 nucleotides matching TRBD1. From germline, CDR1 is MRHNA and CDR2 SNTAGT. There are 16 residues in the CDR3. V trimming: 5 bases; J trimming: 3 bases; junction bases outside the gene matches: 8. In DNA, the CDR3 is TGTGCCAGCAGTCCTAACCGGGACAGGGGAACAGATACGCAGTATTTT. Translating it yields CASSPNRDRGTDTQYF.

V usage is TRBV7-8 and J usage is TRBJ1-5; perhaps TRBD1 as D (5 bases). Germline CDR1 is SGHVS and CDR2 is FQNEAQ. CDR3 length: 15 amino acids. Trimming cost V 3 bases and J 2 bases, with 11 bases left between them. The CDR3 DNA is TGTGCCAGCAGCTTCTTACAGGTGGGCAATCAGCCCCAGCATTTT. Amino acid sequence: CASSFLQVGNQPQHF.

The gene calls are TRBV6-5 and TRBJ2-5, with 7 bases identical to TRBD2. CDR1 is MNHEY, CDR2 SVGAGI, per germline. The junction had 9 bases not matched to a gene; V was cut back by 6 bases and J by 5 bases. The CDR3 totals 14 residues. The CDR3 DNA sequence: TGTGCCAGCAGACCTTTGGGAGGGGCGGAGACCCAGTACTTC. Protein product: CASRPLGGAETQYF.

The chain employs TRBV7-3 and TRBJ2-3; 8 bases are a match to TRBD1. From germline, CDR1 is SGHTA and CDR2 FQGTGA. This CDR3 is 14 amino acids long. J lost 6 bases, V lost 2 bases, and 4 bases had no gene match. CDR3 sequence: CASSLAGGADTQYF. The CDR3 DNA reads as TGTGCCAGCAGCTTAGCAGGGGGCGCGGATACGCAGTATTTT.

The V gene is TRBV28, the J gene TRBJ1-5; TRBD1 is a possible D gene (5 bases). This CDR3 spans 15 amino acids. From germline, CDR1 is MDHEN and CDR2 SYDVKM. The V and J ends lost 4 bases and 5 bases respectively, with 15 bases between them. DNA of the CDR3: TGTGCCAGCAGTTCCCTGACAGCTCTAGATCAGCCCCAGCATTTT. This translates into CASSSLTALDQPQHF.

The CDR3 sequence is CASSQGPQGMNTEAFF. CDR3 nucleotide sequence: TGTGCCAGCAGTCAGGGGCCTCAGGGGATGAACACTGAAGCTTTCTTT. The chain uses TRBV6-6 and TRBJ1-1; perhaps TRBD1 as D (6 bases). The V end lost 5 bases, the J end lost 0 bases, and 16 bases lay between the germline ends. CDR1 is MNHNY, CDR2 SVGAGI, per germline (reference sequence). The CDR3 has 16 amino acids.

The chain employs TRBV29-1 and TRBJ2-4, with a possible D match to TRBD2 (5 bases). Germline CDR1 reads SQVTM; CDR2 reads ANQGSEA. V lost 1 base and J lost 6, with 7 bases in between. The CDR3 sequence is 12 residues long. CDR3 protein: CSVEVEGNIQYF. The CDR3 DNA is TGCAGCGTTGAAGTTGAGGGAAACATTCAGTACTTC.

This rearrangement joins TRBV11-3 to TRBJ2-7; TRBD2 matches 9 bases. The CDR3 consists of 16 residues. Trimming took 5 bases from V and 0 from J; bases not matched to a gene: 8. CDR1 and CDR2 (germline): SGHNT, YENEEA. This chain's CDR3 is CASSPGTSWGSYEQYF. CDR3 DNA: TGTGCCAGCAGCCCGGGGACTAGCTGGGGCTCCTACGAGCAGTACTTC.

The gene calls are TRBV28 and TRBJ2-7, with TRBD1 matching 9 bases. The ends lost 4 bases at V and 5 bases at J; junction bases unmatched: 6. The CDR3 extends over 14 amino acids. CDR1 is MDHEN, CDR2 SYDVKM, per germline. Here the CDR3 reads CASSSRTGVNEQYF. In DNA, the CDR3 is TGTGCCAGCAGTTCCAGGACAGGGGTGAACGAGCAGTACTTC.

The genes are TRBV7-9 and TRBJ2-7, with 7 bases aligning to TRBD1. CDR1 and CDR2 from the germline V gene are SEHNR and FQNEAQ (reference sequence). The CDR3 length is 15 residues. After removal of 0 bases from V and 2 bases from J, the junction contained 4 bases not matched to a gene. In DNA, the CDR3 is TGTGCCAGCAGCTTAGCTCCTCAGGGGGCCTACGAGCAGTACTTC. Translated: CASSLAPQGAYEQYF.

In this sample, this clone turned up a few times. CDR3 in amino acids: CASSLTQREFDEQYF. The CDR3 DNA is TGTGCCAGCAGCCTCACTCAGCGGGAGTTCGACGAGCAGTACTTC. This rearrangement joins TRBV7-8 to TRBJ2-7, with 8 bases lining up with TRBD2. Per germline, CDR1 SGHVS and CDR2 FQNEAQ. CDR3 length: 15 residues. Trimming removed 5 bases from V and 5 bases from J; junction bases left unmatched: 11.

V and J are TRBV6-1 and TRBJ2-3; TRBD2 matches at 9 bases. The length of the CDR3 is 15 residues. The germline V gene has CDR1 MNHNS and CDR2 SASEGT. The J segment lost 9 bases and the V segment lost 3 bases, leaving 10 bases of the junction unmatched. CDR3 loop: CASSDQAGGPETQYF. DNA of the CDR3: TGTGCCAGCAGTGATCAAGCGGGGGGACCTGAAACGCAGTATTTT.

The rearrangement joins TRBV19 to TRBJ2-1; possible D gene TRBD2, 6 bases. CDR1 is LNHDA and CDR2 is SQIVND in the germline V gene (reference sequence). There are 15 residues in the CDR3. Trimming stripped 1 base from V and 6 bases from J, with 13 bases between. In DNA form, the CDR3 reads TGTGCCAGTAGTATAGCTTGGTCTAGCGCCAATGAGCAGTTCTTC. It translates to CASSIAWSSANEQFF.

The CDR3 DNA reads TGTGCCAGCAGCTTAGCTAGCGGGGCAGATACGCAGTATTTT. Translating gives CASSLASGADTQYF. This chain connects TRBV7-8 to TRBJ2-3; TRBD2 matches at 8 bases. The CDR3 contains 14 residues. V was pared by 0 bases and J by 4 bases, with 0 bases of the junction left unmatched. Germline V gives CDR1 SGHVS, CDR2 FQNEAQ.

The V call is TRBV7-9, the J call TRBJ1-6; 7 bases align to TRBD1. Per the germline V gene, CDR1 is SEHNR and CDR2 is FQNEAQ (reference sequence). The V segment lost 6 bases and the J segment 0 bases; nucleotides outside the gene matches: 5. The CDR3 consists of 16 residues. The CDR3 is CASRPTGSSYNSPLHF. CDR3 bases: TGTGCCAGCAGGCCGACAGGGAGCTCCTATAATTCACCCCTCCACTTT.

This clone came up once. This rearrangement joins TRBV5-4 to TRBJ2-1; the match to TRBD2 covers 8 bases. Per the germline V gene, CDR1 is SGHNT and CDR2 is YYREEE (reference sequence). CDR3 length: 14 amino acids. V trimming: 7 bases; J trimming: 3 bases; junction bases outside the gene matches: 6. The CDR3 sequence: CASVRAGDYNEQFF. DNA for the CDR3: TGTGCCAGCGTTCGAGCGGGGGACTACAATGAGCAGTTCTTC.

The CDR3 DNA sequence: TGTGCCAGCAGCTTACGATGGGGGCTCGATCAGCCCCAGCATTTT. It yields the protein CASSLRWGLDQPQHF. The rearrangement joins TRBV7-8 to TRBJ1-5; possibly TRBD1 for D (6 bases). This CDR3 region has 15 residues. Germline lookup yields CDR1 SGHVS and CDR2 FQNEAQ. Trimming removed 2 bases at V and 5 bases at J, with 13 bases between. Together with reference TRBV7-8 and TRBJ1-5, the CDR3 gives the full variable domain: GAGVSQSPRYKVAKRGQDVALRCDPISGHVSLFWYQQALGQGPEFLTYFQNEAQLDKSGLPSDRFFAERPEGSVSTLKIQRTQQEDSAVYLCASSLRWGLDQPQHFGDGTRLSIL.

This chain connects TRBV2 to TRBJ2-7, with D possibly matching TRBD2 (5 bases). Germline V gene data show CDR1 as SNHLY and CDR2 as FYNNEI. The CDR3 has 14 residues. The V and J ends lost 4 bases and 4 bases respectively, with 14 bases between them. The chain's CDR3 is CASSGSRDRYEQYF. DNA of the CDR3: TGTGCCAGCAGTGGTAGTCGGGATCGGTACGAGCAGTACTTC.

V is TRBV5-3 and J is TRBJ2-1; D perhaps matches TRBD2 (5 bases). TRBV5-3 is placed among ORFs of uncertain function. This CDR3 spans 17 amino acids. With 0 bases removed from V and 0 bases from J, the gap between germline ends came to 13 bases. DNA for the CDR3: TGTGCCAGAAGCTTGGTCCCGGAGGCGGGCTCCTACAATGAGCAGTTCTTC. Translated: CARSLVPEAGSYNEQFF.

This sequence joins TRBV4-3 and TRBJ2-3, with 9 bases lining up with TRBD2. This CDR3 is built from 17 residues. Germline V lookup: CDR1 LGHNA, CDR2 YSLEER. The J segment lost 4 bases and the V segment lost 0 bases, leaving 8 bases of the junction unmatched. The CDR3 loop reads CASSQELPSGVADTQYF. CDR3 bases: TGCGCCAGCAGCCAAGAGTTACCTAGCGGGGTGGCAGATACGCAGTATTTT.